This record looks at one TCR beta chain sequence and its context. These data originate in a study of blood T cell repertoires in COVID-19. About the research overall: The United States, Italy and Spain were the sources of the acute and convalescent COVID-19 samples.

Unmatched junction bases numbered 12, after V lost 9 bases and J lost 7 bases. CDR3 size: 14 residues. Germline V gives CDR1 LNHDA, CDR2 SQIVND (reference sequence). Authors' methods: It was from reference gene primer amplification that nucleated cell counts were estimated. Produced via immunoSEQ multiplex PCR; TCRdb's table is partial and in-frame only. V and J calls and clone size are given by that table; D and trimming were obtained from the DNA. The sample carries under 150,000 clones, about 77% recorded once. The gene calls are TRBV19 and TRBJ2-7; TRBD1 aligns across 10 bases. This receptor was identified in a woman aged 45-59 years with active or convalescent COVID-19. The specimen was peripheral blood. As DNA, the CDR3 is TGTGCCAGCTCCCCGGGACAGGGGCCTGGGGAGCAGTACTTC. Translation: CASSPGQGPGEQYF.